The clone carrying this T cell receptor beta chain was recorded a few times. Its target is not known. CDR1 and CDR2 (germline): SGHDT, YYEEEE. This CDR3 is built from 17 residues. V dropped 2 bases and J dropped 2; count of bases not matched to a gene: 9. This sample is part of a study of T cells in Graves' hyperthyroidism and ophthalmopathy. The study, taken as a whole, reports: Model predictions of ophthalmopathy came a median approximately 6.8 months before onset.

Orbital computed tomography and thyroid ultrasound, together with serum TRAb and thyroxine and clinical symptoms, were used for diagnoses. Amplification yielded TCR beta CDR3 regions, with RNA transcripts as the source. HTBI primers drove first-round RT-PCR of the TCR CDR3. TCRdb reanalysed the multiplex PCR reads using MiXCR and keeps one entry per CDR3 protein. The sample includes about 400,000 distinct CDR3 sequences, roughly 15% of them seen just once. The chain employs TRBV5-6 and TRBJ2-3; TRBD2 agrees at 9 bases. This clonotype originated in a woman between 55 and 75 years old with Graves' ophthalmopathy. Source material: blood. This CDR3 reads CASSLLPRTSVTDTQYF. CDR3 coding DNA: TGTGCCAGCAGCTTACTTCCCCGGACTAGCGTCACAGATACGCAGTATTTT.